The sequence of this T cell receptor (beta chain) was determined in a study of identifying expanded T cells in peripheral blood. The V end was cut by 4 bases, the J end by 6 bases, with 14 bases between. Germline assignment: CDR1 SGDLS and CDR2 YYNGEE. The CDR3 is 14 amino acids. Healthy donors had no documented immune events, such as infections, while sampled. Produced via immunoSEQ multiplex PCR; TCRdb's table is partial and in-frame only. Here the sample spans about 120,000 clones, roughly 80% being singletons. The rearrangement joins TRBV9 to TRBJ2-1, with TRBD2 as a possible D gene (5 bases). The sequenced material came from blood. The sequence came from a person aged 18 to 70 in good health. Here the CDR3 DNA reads TGTGCCAGCAGCTCGGGATCCTTTATCAATGAGCAGTTCTTC. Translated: CASSSGSFINEQFF.